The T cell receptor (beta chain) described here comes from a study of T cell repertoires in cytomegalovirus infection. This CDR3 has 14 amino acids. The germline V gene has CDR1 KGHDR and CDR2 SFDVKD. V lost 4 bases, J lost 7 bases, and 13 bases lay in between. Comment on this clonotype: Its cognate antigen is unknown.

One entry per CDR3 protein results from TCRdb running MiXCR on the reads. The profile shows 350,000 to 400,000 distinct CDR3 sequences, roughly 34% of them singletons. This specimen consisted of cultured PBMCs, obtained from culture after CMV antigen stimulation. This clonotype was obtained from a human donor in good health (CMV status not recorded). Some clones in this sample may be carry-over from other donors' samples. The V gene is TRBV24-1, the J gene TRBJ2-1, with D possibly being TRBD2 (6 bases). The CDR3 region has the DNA TGTGCCACCAGTGAAGCCCTGGGGGGAAATGAGCAGTTCTTC. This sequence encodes CATSEALGGNEQFF.